This entry lists 28 T cell receptor beta chains sequenced from one sample in a study of human T cells and chemical hapten exposure. Documented time point: patch test 1, 2 weeks after DPC sensitization. Stated treatment: therapeutic diphenylcyclopropenone sensitization with weekly scalp DPC. MiXCR was run by TCRdb on the RACE reads, yielding one entry per CDR3 protein. The table records approximately 70,000 distinct CDR3 sequences, approximately 9.8% of them present only once. The input for sequencing was whole blood, taken in connection with sensitization to the hapten diphenylcyclopropenone (DPC). The receptors derive from a woman aged 35 to 49 with alopecia areata. Some clones in this sample may be carry-over from other donors' samples.

The table lists this clonotype with many counts. The gene calls are TRBV27 and TRBJ2-5, with 11 positions matching TRBD2. The CDR3 loop spans 17 amino acids. The germline gives CDR1 MNHEY, CDR2 SMNVEV (reference sequence). V shed 3 bases and J 5 bases; nucleotides not matched to a gene: 11. The CDR3 nucleotides read TGTGCCAGCAGTTTCGCCCCTAGCGGGGGGCGAACGGAGACCCAGTACTTC. It encodes CASSFAPSGGRTETQYF.

This clonotype was observed many times. This rearrangement joins TRBV10-2 to TRBJ1-1; D is ambiguous. CDR1 is WSHSY and CDR2 is SAAADI in the germline V gene. The ends were cut back, 0 bases at V and 1 base at J, with 6 bases in the middle. CDR3 size: 14 residues. The CDR3 DNA sequence: TGCGCCAGCAGTGAGTCGTGGGGGAACACTGAAGCTTTCTTT. Translating gives CASSESWGNTEAFF.

CDR3 region: CASSQNTQPQHF. The DNA of the CDR3 is TGTGCCAGCAGCCAAAATACTCAGCCCCAGCATTTT. This chain joins TRBV3-1 and TRBJ1-5; D is undetermined. This CDR3 is 12 amino acids long. The V end was cut by 2 bases, the J end by 6 bases, with 5 bases between. Germline lookup yields CDR1 LGHDT and CDR2 YNNKEL (reference sequence).

This clonotype is medium-sized (0.01 to 0.1%). The junction shows a germline mismatch at one end, possibly a read error. V gene TRBV7-7 combines with J gene TRBJ2-5; possible D gene TRBD2, 6 bases. Germline values: CDR1 SSHAT, CDR2 FNYEAQ (reference sequence). The CDR3 loop spans 15 amino acids. As DNA, the CDR3 is TGTGCTAGCAGCTTAGTTGGGGGGACTGCCGCGACCCAGTACTTC. Translated, it gives CASSLVGGTAATQYF.

This clonotype has only a few counts. The chain joins TRBV5-1 to TRBJ2-5, with D hard to call. V shed 3 bases and J shed 3 bases, with 3 bases lying between them. CDR3 size: 11 residues. Germline CDR1 and CDR2: SGHRS and YFSETQ. DNA for the CDR3: TGCGCCAGCAGCTATGAAGAGACCCAGTACTTC. This sequence encodes CASSYEETQYF.

The V and J genes are TRBV14 and TRBJ2-4, with 8 bases that match TRBD1. V lost 8 bases and J lost 16; bases outside the gene matches: 16. Germline V gene lookup returns CDR1 SGHDN and CDR2 FVKESK. CDR3 length equals 13 residues. The CDR3 region is CASAPGTGYPPYF. CDR3 bases: TGTGCCAGCGCTCCCGGGACAGGCTATCCTCCCTACTTC.

In this sample, this clonotype turned up a few times. The V and J genes are TRBV18 and TRBJ1-1; possibly TRBD1 for D (5 bases). CDR1 is KGHSH and CDR2 is LQKENI in the germline V gene. Trimming left V 1 base short and J 4 bases short, with 13 bases between. The CDR3 has 15 amino acids. CDR3 region: CASSPQGQGLTEAFF. In DNA, the CDR3 is TGTGCCAGCTCACCACAGGGCCAGGGTCTCACTGAAGCTTTCTTT.

This clonotype turned up a few times. The genes are TRBV6-2 or TRBV6-3 and TRBJ1-5, with 10 bases matching TRBD1. CDR1 and CDR2 from the germline V gene are MNHEY and SVGEGT. Germline trimming cut 6 bases from V and 2 bases from J; bases unmatched to any gene: 4. The CDR3 spans 15 residues. As DNA, the CDR3 is TGTGCCAGCAGACGTGACAGGGGGCGCAATCAGCCCCAGCATTTT. It specifies CASRRDRGRNQPQHF.

This clonotype was picked up many times. A single base separates this from a much larger clone, so it may be a read error. This chain links TRBV7-9 with TRBJ1-2; 7 bases map to TRBD1. CDR3 length: 16 residues. The V and J ends lost 5 bases and 6 bases, in that order; junction bases with no gene match: 15. The V gene's germline CDR1 is SEHNR and CDR2 FQNEAQ (reference sequence). CDR3 sequence reads: CASSQPGTGTAHGYTF. For the CDR3, the DNA is TGTGCCAGCAGCCAACCCGGCACCGGGACAGCGCATGGCTACACCTTC.

The count of this clonotype is one. V and J are TRBV27 and TRBJ1-1; D remains ambiguous. CDR1 is MNHEY, CDR2 SMNVEV, per germline (reference sequence). V lost 5 bases and J 0 bases, leaving 10 bases between the germline ends. The CDR3 is 14 residues long. CDR3 region: CASSPSFMNTEAFF. The CDR3 DNA follows: TGTGCCAGCAGTCCATCCTTCATGAACACTGAAGCTTTCTTT.

This clonotype was seen many times. The chain employs TRBV18 and TRBJ1-1; 10 bases align to TRBD1. The CDR3 loop spans 15 amino acids. Germline V gene sequence: CDR1 KGHSH, CDR2 LQKENI. Trimming cost V 3 bases and J 5 bases; bases outside gene matches: 6. CDR3 DNA sequence: TGTGCCAGCTCACCTTCGACAGGGGGCTATACTGAAGCTTTCTTT. As protein: CASSPSTGGYTEAFF.

This clonotype was counted at least ten times. The chain employs TRBV6-6 and TRBJ1-5, with D uncertain. The CDR3 extends over 16 amino acids. Germline CDR1 reads MNHNY; CDR2 reads SVGAGI (reference sequence). V dropped 0 bases and J dropped 3 bases, with 12 bases sitting between them. The CDR3 DNA reads TGTGCCAGCAGTTACTCCGGAGGGCTCCACAATCAGCCCCAGCATTTT. Translating it yields CASSYSGGLHNQPQHF.

As concerns this clonotype: One base away lies a much larger clone, so this may be a sequencing read error. This rearrangement joins TRBV6-2 or TRBV6-3 to TRBJ2-1, with 14 positions matching TRBD2. The CDR3 covers 15 residues. Germline lookup yields CDR1 MNHEY and CDR2 SVGEGT. The V segment lost 11 bases and the J segment 8 bases; nucleotides outside the gene matches: 11. The CDR3 is CAGIGGTSGGYEQFF. The CDR3 coding sequence is TGTGCCGGCATAGGCGGGACTAGCGGGGGCTATGAGCAGTTCTTC.

The table lists this clonotype with many counts. The chain is built from TRBV7-9 and TRBJ2-1, with TRBD2 matching over 8 bases. Germline V lookup: CDR1 SEHNR, CDR2 FQNEAQ (reference sequence). The CDR3 totals 14 residues. The junction had 6 bases not matched to a gene; V was cut back by 5 bases and J by 6 bases. CDR3 coding DNA: TGTGCCAGCAGCCCGAGACTAGCGCCCAATGAGCAGTTCTTC. It codes for CASSPRLAPNEQFF. The full variable domain, its missing parts supplied by reference TRBV7-9 and TRBJ2-1, is DTGVSQNPRHKITKRGQNVTFRCDPISEHNRLYWYRQTLGQGPEFLTYFQNEAQLEKSRLLSDRFSAERPKGSFSTLEIQRTEQGDSAMYLCASSPRLAPNEQFFGPGTRLTVL.

This clonotype was counted at least ten times. The V gene is TRBV18, the J gene TRBJ2-4; D could derive from TRBD1 or TRBD2 (5 bases each). Germline CDR1 is KGHSH and CDR2 is LQKENI. The CDR3 totals 17 residues. The V end lost 6 bases, the J end lost 2 bases, and 20 bases lay between the germline ends. CDR3 bases: TGTGCCAGCTCCCCTAGAGGGGCTACCCTCCCCAAAAACATTCAGTACTTC. This translates into CASSPRGATLPKNIQYF.

This chain joins TRBV6-2 or TRBV6-3 and TRBJ2-7; perhaps TRBD2 as D (7 bases). V was pared by 2 bases and J by 3 bases, with 14 bases between. CDR3 size: 15 residues. Germline loops: CDR1 MNHEY, CDR2 SVGEGT. The CDR3 region has the DNA TGTGCCAGCAGTTACAGGGCGGGGGCCAACTACGAGCAGTACTTC. Protein: CASSYRAGANYEQYF.

Many counts were recorded for this clonotype. This chain joins TRBV4-3 and TRBJ2-2; TRBD2 agrees at 8 bases. After removal of 4 bases from V and 0 bases from J, the junction contained 10 bases not matched to a gene. This CDR3 region has 18 residues. Germline CDR1 reads LGHNA; CDR2 reads YSLEER. The CDR3 DNA reads TGCGCCAGCAGCCTCCTGGGGGCGGGGGGCCCGAACACCGGGGAGCTGTTTTTT. Translated, it gives CASSLLGAGGPNTGELFF.

In its sample, this clonotype was seen a few times. The chain links TRBV10-3 to TRBJ2-3; maybe TRBD1 (6 bases). Germline V gene lookup returns CDR1 ENHRY and CDR2 SYGVKD. V dropped 4 bases and J dropped 0 bases, with 11 bases sitting between them. CDR3 size: 15 residues. The CDR3 spells CAISGVRGSTDTQYF. For the CDR3, the DNA is TGTGCCATCAGTGGGGTCAGGGGAAGCACAGATACGCAGTATTTT.

This clonotype was counted ten times or more. This chain links TRBV27 with TRBJ1-1; 12 nucleotides align to TRBD1. V was pared by 5 bases and J by 3 bases, with 4 bases of the junction left unmatched. Germline CDR1 is MNHEY and CDR2 is SMNVEV (reference sequence). The CDR3 has 15 residues. CDR3: CASSGTGGQDTEAFF. The CDR3 DNA reads as TGTGCCAGCAGTGGGACAGGGGGCCAGGACACTGAAGCTTTCTTT.

This clonotype was counted ten times or more. The J gene is TRBJ2-2, the V gene TRBV6-5; a possible D gene is TRBD2 (6 bases). The CDR3 covers 16 residues. V lost 2 bases and J lost 6, with 16 bases in between. From germline, CDR1 is MNHEY and CDR2 SVGAGI. This chain's CDR3 is CASSYRLGGFSGELFF. For the CDR3, the DNA is TGTGCCAGCAGTTACCGCCTTGGAGGGTTCTCCGGGGAGCTGTTTTTT.

This clonotype was picked up many times. This chain uses TRBV19 with TRBJ1-3, with a weak D call TRBD1 (6 bases). Germline-derived CDR1 and CDR2 are LNHDA and SQIVND (reference sequence). This CDR3 is 13 amino acids long. V lost 8 bases and J lost 3, with 11 bases in between. As DNA, the CDR3 is TGTGCCAGTTCCCAGGGGTTTGGAAACACCATATATTTT. Amino acids: CASSQGFGNTIYF.

The table lists this clonotype with many counts. This rearrangement joins TRBV28 to TRBJ2-7, with 7 bases identical to TRBD2. V lost 3 bases to trimming and J lost 0 bases; unmatched junction nucleotides: 5. The CDR3 is 15 amino acids. Germline assignment: CDR1 MDHEN and CDR2 SYDVKM. The DNA for the CDR3 is TGTGCCAGCAGTTTGTCGGGGGGAAGCTCCTACGAGCAGTACTTC. It encodes CASSLSGGSSYEQYF.

This clonotype came up many times. This chain links TRBV10-1 with TRBJ2-7; the D is unclear. This CDR3 has 14 amino acids. CDR1 and CDR2 (germline): WNHNN, SYGVQD (reference sequence). Deletions cut 6 bases from V and 4 bases from J, with 16 bases between. The chain's CDR3 is CASSQGRLRYEQYF. CDR3 DNA: TGCGCCAGCAGCCAAGGACGGCTCCGGTACGAGCAGTACTTC.

This clonotype has just a few counts. This chain connects TRBV12-5 to TRBJ2-3; D not certain. CDR3 size: 14 residues. CDR1 is LGHNT and CDR2 is FRNRAP in the germline V gene. Trimming took off 2 bases at V and 0 bases at J, with 6 bases between the two ends. The CDR3 region is CASGLSQSTDTQYF. The CDR3 DNA reads TGTGCTAGTGGTTTGAGTCAGAGCACAGATACGCAGTATTTT.

This clonotype occurred many times. The V gene is TRBV6-5, the J gene TRBJ1-4; D possibly corresponds to TRBD1 (6 bases). The germline V gene encodes CDR1 MNHEY and CDR2 SVGAGI. V was trimmed by 4 bases and J by 8 bases, leaving 17 bases between them. The CDR3 loop spans 15 amino acids. Written as DNA, the CDR3 is TGTGCCAGCAGTTTCGCCCAGGGGACTGGGGAAAAACTGTTTTTT. Amino acids: CASSFAQGTGEKLFF.

The chain has TRBV5-8 and TRBJ2-2; perhaps TRBD2 as D (6 bases). CDR3 length: 16 amino acids. CDR1 is SGHTS, CDR2 YDEGEE, per germline. V was pared by 1 base and J by 2 bases, with 12 bases between. The CDR3 coding sequence is TGTGCCAGCAGCTTGTACTTGCGGGGAAACACCGGGGAGCTGTTTTTT. Translation: CASSLYLRGNTGELFF.

The gene calls are TRBV12-3 or TRBV12-4 and TRBJ2-5; TRBD2 matches 7 bases. The J segment lost 2 bases and the V segment lost 4 bases, leaving 13 bases of the junction unmatched. The CDR3 consists of 17 residues. As DNA, the CDR3 is TGTGCCAGCAGTTCACTGAGGACTAGACAAACTCAAGAGACCCAGTACTTC. This gives the protein CASSSLRTRQTQETQYF.

This clonotype was detected many times. The chain has TRBV12-3 or TRBV12-4 and TRBJ2-6; 10 bases match TRBD2. The CDR3 is 17 amino acids. The junction had 6 bases not matched to a gene; V was cut back by 7 bases and J by 0 bases. The CDR3 nucleotides read TGTGCCAGCAATCCGGGACTAGCGTCCTCTGGGGCCAACGTCCTGACTTTC. This gives the protein CASNPGLASSGANVLTF.